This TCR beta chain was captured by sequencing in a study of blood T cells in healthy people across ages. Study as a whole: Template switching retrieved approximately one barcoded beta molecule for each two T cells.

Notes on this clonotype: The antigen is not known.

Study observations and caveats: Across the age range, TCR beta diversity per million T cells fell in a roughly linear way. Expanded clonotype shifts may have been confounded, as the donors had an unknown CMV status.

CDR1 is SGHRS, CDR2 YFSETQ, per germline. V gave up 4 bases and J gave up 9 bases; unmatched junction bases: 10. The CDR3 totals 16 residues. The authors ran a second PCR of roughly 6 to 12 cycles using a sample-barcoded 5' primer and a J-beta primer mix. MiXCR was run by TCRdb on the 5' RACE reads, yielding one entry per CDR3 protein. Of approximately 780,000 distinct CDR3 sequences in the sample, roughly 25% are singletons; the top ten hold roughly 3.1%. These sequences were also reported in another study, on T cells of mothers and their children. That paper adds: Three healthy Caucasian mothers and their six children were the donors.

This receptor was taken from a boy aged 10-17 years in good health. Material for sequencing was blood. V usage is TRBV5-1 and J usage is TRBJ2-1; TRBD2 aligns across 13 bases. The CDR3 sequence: CASSRTSGGPTPEQFF. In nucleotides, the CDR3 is TGCGCCAGCAGCCGGACTAGCGGGGGACCCACGCCTGAGCAGTTCTTC.